This T cell receptor (beta chain) emerged from a study of CD8 T cells in Susac syndrome. Germline assignment: CDR1 SNHLY and CDR2 FYNNEI. The CDR3 is made up of 13 amino acids. Trimming removed 10 bases from V and 2 bases from J; junction bases left unmatched: 7. An amount of RNA that ranged from roughly 0.5 to 1 ug was reverse transcribed with random hexamers. TCRdb processed the immunoSEQ multiplex PCR reads anew with MiXCR; each CDR3 protein has one entry. The sample holds about 130,000 distinct CDR3 sequences, about 95% seen once. The TCR sequence derives from a human donor in good health. The chain links TRBV2 to TRBJ1-2; 7 bases fit TRBD1. The sequenced sample consisted of CD4+ T cells from PBMCs. CDR3 bases: TGTGCCAACCAAGACAGGGCAAACTATGGCTACACCTTC. Its translation: CANQDRANYGYTF.